A selection of T cell receptor beta chains follows, all from one sample in a study of T cell repertoires in cytomegalovirus infection. One entry per CDR3 protein, called by TCRdb with MiXCR from the reads. Altogether about 490,000 distinct CDR3 sequences are present, about 11% being singletons, with the ten largest covering roughly 10%. The source material was PBMCs. The origin of the receptors is a human donor in good health (CMV status not recorded). Some clones in this sample may be carry-over from other donors' samples. Both conserved end residues are part of each CDR3. D genes are given only for firm matches. Only part of the rows carry a size: once, few, many, or a class if the clone is expanded.

j_call clone_size v_call d_call cdr3_aa cdr3_nt
TRBJ1-1 many TRBV19 - CASSPSGGRGTEAFF TGTGCCAGTAGTCCCTCCGGGGGGCGTGGGACTGAAGCTTTCTTT
TRBJ2-7 - TRBV28 TRBD1 CASSLPLDRVSYEQYF TGTGCCAGCAGTCTACCACTAGACAGGGTCTCCTACGAGCAGTACTTC
TRBJ2-7 few TRBV10-3 TRBD1 CAISGTGTPYEQYF TGTGCCATCAGTGGGACAGGGACGCCCTACGAGCAGTACTTC
TRBJ1-6 many TRBV19 - CASSLGRTSALHF TGTGCCAGTAGTCTAGGACGGACCTCAGCCCTCCACTTT
TRBJ1-6 many TRBV5-4 TRBD1 CASSFPGTGESSPLHF TGTGCCAGCAGCTTCCCCGGGACAGGGGAAAGTTCACCCCTCCACTTT
TRBJ2-5 - TRBV2 - CASSGRTSGVKTQYF TGTGCCAGCAGTGGACGGACCTCCGGGGTGAAGACCCAGTACTTC
TRBJ2-1 many TRBV6-1 TRBD1 CASSGWGQGNNEQFF TGTGCCAGCAGTGGATGGGGACAGGGGAACAATGAGCAGTTCTTC
TRBJ2-7 many TRBV2 TRBD2 CASLAGVTEQYF TGTGCCAGCCTAGCGGGAGTCACCGAGCAGTACTTC
TRBJ2-1 few TRBV29-1 - CSVGYLGQGEQFF TGCAGCGTTGGGTATTTGGGGCAGGGAGAGCAGTTCTTC
TRBJ1-1 - TRBV29-1 - CSVGNTGGWTEAFF TGCAGCGTTGGAAACACGGGAGGGTGGACTGAAGCTTTCTTT
TRBJ1-5 - TRBV2 - CASSDGGTRSQPQHF TGTGCCAGCAGTGACGGGGGGACAAGGAGTCAGCCCCAGCATTTT
TRBJ1-5 many TRBV5-1 - CASSPGGGGAPQPQHF TGCGCCAGCAGCCCTGGCGGCGGGGGCGCCCCCCAGCCCCAGCATTTT
TRBJ1-6 - TRBV5-4 TRBD1 CASSPDRVGSPLHF TGTGCCAGCAGCCCGGACAGGGTGGGATCACCCCTCCACTTT
TRBJ1-4 - TRBV4-2 TRBD1 CASSQDLGPGGTNEKLFF TGTGCCAGCAGCCAAGATCTTGGTCCAGGGGGAACCAATGAAAAACTGTTTTTT
TRBJ1-1 many TRBV7-9 - CASSKRQHPEAFF TGTGCCAGCAGCAAACGACAGCACCCTGAAGCTTTCTTT
TRBJ2-1 - TRBV4-1 - CASSQVGNEQFF TGCGCCAGCAGCCAAGTCGGCAATGAGCAGTTCTTC
TRBJ1-1 - TRBV12-3/TRBV12-4 TRBD1 CASTGDRNTEAFF TGTGCCAGCACCGGGGACAGGAACACTGAAGCTTTCTTT
TRBJ2-7 few TRBV9 TRBD2 CASSPGLAGGQSEQYF TGTGCCAGCAGCCCGGGACTAGCGGGAGGTCAGAGCGAGCAGTACTTC
TRBJ2-2 - TRBV5-4 TRBD2 CASSLGGGITGELFF TGTGCCAGCTCTCTCGGGGGAGGGATTACCGGGGAGCTGTTTTTT
TRBJ1-2 many TRBV5-6 - CASSWAGTSSRYGYTF TGTGCCAGCAGCTGGGCCGGGACTAGTAGTCGGTATGGCTACACCTTC
TRBJ2-2 few TRBV9 TRBD2 CASSVQLAGNTGELFF TGTGCCAGCAGCGTCCAACTAGCGGGGAACACCGGGGAGCTGTTTTTT
TRBJ1-2 few TRBV29-1 - CSVEDLWAAYGYTF TGCAGCGTTGAAGATCTTTGGGCGGCGTATGGCTACACCTTC
TRBJ2-3 many TRBV19 TRBD2 CASSTSGYTDTQYF TGTGCCAGTAGTACTAGCGGGTACACAGATACGCAGTATTTT
TRBJ1-5 many TRBV7-2 - CASRAAGDQPQHF TGTGCCAGCAGGGCAGCGGGGGATCAGCCCCAGCATTTT
TRBJ2-7 many TRBV6-1 - CASSEGWEQYF TGTGCCAGCAGTGAGGGCTGGGAGCAGTACTTC
TRBJ1-1 few TRBV3-1 - CASSQDHQNTEAFF TGTGCCAGCAGCCAAGACCACCAAAACACTGAAGCTTTCTTT
TRBJ2-1 many TRBV28 - CASSLGHSYNEQFF TGTGCCAGCAGTTTGGGGCACTCCTACAATGAGCAGTTCTTC
TRBJ1-1 many TRBV7-4 - CASSPEGHLNTEAFF TGTGCCAGCAGCCCTGAGGGACACCTGAACACTGAAGCTTTCTTT
TRBJ1-2 - TRBV5-4 - CAISTGTNYGYTF TGTGCCATTTCCACGGGGACTAACTATGGCTACACCTTC
TRBJ2-7 many TRBV11-1 - CASSQDFWEGQTYEQYF TGTGCCAGCAGCCAAGATTTTTGGGAGGGACAAACCTACGAGCAGTACTTC
TRBJ1-2 - TRBV6-5 TRBD1 CASSPFIGTGDGYTF TGTGCCAGCAGCCCGTTTATCGGGACAGGGGATGGCTACACCTTC
TRBJ2-3 many TRBV4-1 TRBD2 CASSQTGLAKDTQYF TGCGCCAGCAGCCAGACGGGACTAGCAAAAGATACGCAGTATTTT
TRBJ1-4 few TRBV28 - CASSSRAGEKLFF TGTGCCAGCAGTTCGAGGGCTGGTGAAAAACTGTTTTTT
TRBJ2-3 many TRBV11-2 TRBD2 CASSLGGRAADTQYF TGTGCCAGCAGCTTAGGCGGGAGGGCCGCAGATACGCAGTATTTT
TRBJ2-1 - TRBV11-1 TRBD2 CASSLGERGFVLEQFF TGTGCCAGCAGCTTAGGGGAGCGGGGGTTTGTACTTGAGCAGTTCTTC
TRBJ2-7 many TRBV2 - CASSQNREMGNEQYF TGTGCCAGCAGCCAAAACAGGGAGATGGGGAACGAGCAGTACTTC
TRBJ1-1 - TRBV5-1 - CASSLEGVENTEAFF TGCGCCAGCAGCTTGGAGGGGGTGGAGAACACTGAAGCTTTCTTT
TRBJ2-3 many TRBV7-2 TRBD2 CASSPERTSSTDTQYF TGTGCCAGCAGTCCTGAAAGGACTAGCAGCACAGATACGCAGTATTTT
TRBJ1-2 few TRBV6-2/TRBV6-3 - CASSYPTVNYGYTF TGTGCCAGCAGTTACCCGACAGTAAACTATGGCTACACCTTC
TRBJ2-3 few TRBV6-2/TRBV6-3 TRBD2 CASSYGGLAEYTDTQYF TGTGCCAGCAGTTACGGGGGACTAGCGGAGTACACAGATACGCAGTATTTT
TRBJ2-4 - TRBV7-8 - CASSDHRTLAKNIQYF TGTGCCAGCAGCGACCACCGGACTCTAGCCAAAAACATTCAGTACTTC
TRBJ2-1 many TRBV5-6 - CASSFYGGGSSYNEQFF TGTGCCAGCAGCTTTTATGGCGGAGGGAGCTCCTACAATGAGCAGTTCTTC
TRBJ2-7 - TRBV28 TRBD2 CASSFLTIAGGPAEQYF TGTGCCAGCAGTTTTTTAACGATCGCGGGAGGGCCGGCCGAGCAGTACTTC
TRBJ1-3 few TRBV4-1 TRBD1 CASSRETGPNSGNTIYF TGCGCCAGCAGCCGAGAGACAGGGCCCAACTCTGGAAACACCATATATTTT
TRBJ2-2 many TRBV19 TRBD1 CASSRGRGPNTGELFF TGTGCCAGTAGTAGGGGCAGGGGGCCGAACACCGGGGAGCTGTTTTTT